This TCR beta chain came from a study of blood T cell repertoires in COVID-19. At the level of the study: The United States, Italy and Spain provided the acute and convalescent COVID-19 samples. T cells, B-cell-depleted T cells, or PBMCs supplied cDNA or gDNA.

Adults between about 18 and 95 years of age took part from 24 US areas. The J segment lost 2 bases and the V segment lost 2 bases, leaving 7 bases of the junction unmatched. CDR3 length: 19 amino acids. Germline lookup yields CDR1 KGHSH and CDR2 LQKENI. Authors' processing steps: Counts of nucleated cells, estimated from reference gene primer amplification, were obtained. Repertoires were generated with immunoSEQ multiplex PCR, while TCRdb's copy carries only in-frame clones and drops some. The DNA gave D and trimming, while V, J and clone size come from that table. The data hold 350,000 to 400,000 clones, with roughly 86% observed a single time.

The chain employs TRBV18 and TRBJ2-2, with 14 bases aligning to TRBD2. The TCR sequence derives from a middle-aged man in a cohort exposed to, infected with or recovered from COVID-19 (not recorded which). Sequencing was carried out using PBMCs or T cells enriched from blood (not recorded which). This CDR3 is CASSPTGLAGGPNTGELFF. In DNA form, the CDR3 reads TGTGCCAGCTCACCAACCGGACTAGCGGGAGGACCTAACACCGGGGAGCTGTTTTTT.